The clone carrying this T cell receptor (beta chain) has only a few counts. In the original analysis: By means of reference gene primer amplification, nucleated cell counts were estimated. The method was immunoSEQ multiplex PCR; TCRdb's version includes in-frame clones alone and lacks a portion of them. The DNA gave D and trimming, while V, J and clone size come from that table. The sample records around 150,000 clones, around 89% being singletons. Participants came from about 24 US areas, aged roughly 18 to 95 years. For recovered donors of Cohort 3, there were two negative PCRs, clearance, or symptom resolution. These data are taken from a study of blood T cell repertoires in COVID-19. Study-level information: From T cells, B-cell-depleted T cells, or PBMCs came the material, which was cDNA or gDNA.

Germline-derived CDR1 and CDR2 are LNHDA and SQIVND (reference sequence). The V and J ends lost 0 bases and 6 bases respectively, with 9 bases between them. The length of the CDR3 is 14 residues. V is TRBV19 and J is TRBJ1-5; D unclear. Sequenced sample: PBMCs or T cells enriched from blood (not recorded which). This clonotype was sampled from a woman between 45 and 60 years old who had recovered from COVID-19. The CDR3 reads CASSIEGVGQPQHF. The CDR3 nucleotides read TGTGCCAGTAGTATAGAGGGCGTCGGTCAGCCCCAGCATTTT. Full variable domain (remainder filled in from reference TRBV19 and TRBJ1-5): DGGITQSPKYLFRKEGQNVTLSCEQNLNHDAMYWYRQDPGQGLRLIYYSQIVNDFQKGDIAEGYSVSREKKESFPLTVTSAQKNPTAFYLCASSIEGVGQPQHFGDGTRLSIL.